Each of the 20 T cell receptor beta chains below was sequenced from the same sample in a study of blood T cell repertoires in COVID-19. Generated by immunoSEQ multiplex PCR, the TCRdb table keeps only in-frame clones and is missing some. This sample has some 250,000 clones, with approximately 86% found just once. Sequencing was carried out using peripheral blood. These receptors were obtained from a woman aged 30 to 39 who had recovered from COVID-19.

The rearrangement links TRBV11-2 to TRBJ2-7; a possible D gene is TRBD2 (6 bases). V dropped 5 bases and J dropped 3 bases, with 17 bases sitting between them. Germline CDR1 SGHAT, CDR2 FQNNGV. This CDR3 contains 15 residues. The CDR3 here is CASSDAGKGFYEQYF. DNA for the CDR3: TGTGCCAGCAGCGACGCGGGGAAGGGCTTCTACGAGCAGTACTTC.

The chain employs TRBV29-1 and TRBJ2-1; D is possibly TRBD1 (5 bases). Germline V gene lookup returns CDR1 SQVTM and CDR2 ANQGSEA. The ends were cut back, 4 bases at V and 4 bases at J, with 14 bases in the middle. The CDR3 contains 14 residues. Here the CDR3 DNA reads TGCAGCGTTGTACCCAGGGCTTTGTACAATGAGCAGTTCTTC. Translated: CSVVPRALYNEQFF.

This clone was seen just once. V is TRBV19 and J is TRBJ2-7; D is ambiguous. V dropped 2 bases and J dropped 6 bases, with 11 bases sitting between them. Germline lookup yields CDR1 LNHDA and CDR2 SQIVND (reference sequence). This CDR3 region has 13 residues. In DNA, the CDR3 is TGTGCCAGTAGTATAATGGGTCCGGGCGAGCAGTACTTC. As protein: CASSIMGPGEQYF.

V is TRBV7-3 and J is TRBJ1-6; D is perhaps TRBD1 (6 bases). CDR3 size: 14 residues. The germline V gene has CDR1 SGHTA and CDR2 FQGTGA. Trimming took off 3 bases at V and 6 bases at J, with 9 bases between the two ends. DNA of the CDR3: TGTGCCAGCAGCTTTACAGGGATTAATTCACCCCTCCACTTT. This encodes CASSFTGINSPLHF.

This rearrangement joins TRBV7-2 to TRBJ2-3; possibly TRBD1 for D (5 bases). The CDR3 extends over 14 amino acids. CDR1 is SGHTA, CDR2 FQGNSA, per germline. The V gene lost 2 bases and the J gene lost 2 bases, with 8 bases spanning the gap. The CDR3 is CASSLSGITDTQYF. The CDR3 DNA reads TGTGCCAGCAGCTTATCAGGGATCACAGATACGCAGTATTTT.

V is TRBV2 and J is TRBJ1-3; perhaps TRBD1 as D (6 bases). Per germline, CDR1 SNHLY and CDR2 FYNNEI. V was clipped by 7 bases and J by 0 bases, with 13 bases between them. This CDR3 is built from 15 residues. CDR3 in DNA: TGTGCCAGCAATTACGGGACAAACTCTGGAAACACCATATATTTT. Protein product: CASNYGTNSGNTIYF.

The chain uses TRBV5-4 and TRBJ1-2, with 8 bases that match TRBD1. Germline V gene lookup returns CDR1 SGHNT and CDR2 YYREEE (reference sequence). V trimming: 2 bases; J trimming: 7 bases; junction bases outside the gene matches: 13. This CDR3 has 16 residues. The CDR3, as DNA: TGTGCCAGCAGCTTACCAGGACAGGGAATTTCAACTGGCTACACCTTC. As protein: CASSLPGQGISTGYTF.

The V call is TRBV19, the J call TRBJ1-3; maybe TRBD1 (6 bases). The CDR3 sequence is 14 residues long. V lost 5 bases and J 5 bases, leaving 13 bases between the germline ends. Germline V gene lookup returns CDR1 LNHDA and CDR2 SQIVND (reference sequence). The CDR3 DNA is TGTGCCAGTAGTGTACCGGGACAAAGAAACACCATATATTTT. Translating it yields CASSVPGQRNTIYF.

The chain uses TRBV12-5 and TRBJ2-2; D remains ambiguous. The V gene lost 7 bases and the J gene lost 4 bases, with 13 bases spanning the gap. Germline CDR1 LGHNT, CDR2 FRNRAP. This CDR3 comprises 14 residues. The CDR3 reads CASAKTQSTGELFF. DNA for the CDR3: TGTGCTAGTGCCAAGACACAGAGCACCGGGGAGCTGTTTTTT.

The genes are TRBV14 and TRBJ2-7, with D possibly being TRBD1 (5 bases). This CDR3 spans 15 amino acids. Germline V gene sequence: CDR1 SGHDN, CDR2 FVKESK. The V gene lost 0 bases and the J gene lost 3 bases, with 12 bases spanning the gap. The CDR3 sequence: CASSQDQGRYYEQYF. For the CDR3, the DNA is TGTGCCAGCAGCCAAGATCAGGGAAGATACTACGAGCAGTACTTC.

The gene calls are TRBV24-1 and TRBJ1-2; 10 positions agree with TRBD1. After removal of 4 bases from V and 7 bases from J, the junction contained 5 bases not matched to a gene. CDR3 length equals 14 residues. Germline V gives CDR1 KGHDR, CDR2 SFDVKD. The CDR3 protein is CATSEYGQGGGYTF. In DNA, the CDR3 is TGTGCCACCAGTGAGTACGGACAGGGGGGTGGCTACACCTTC.

The rearrangement links TRBV5-6 to TRBJ2-1, with TRBD2 identical over 8 bases. The CDR3 runs to 16 residues. J was trimmed by 8 bases and V by 4 bases; bases with no gene match: 14. Germline CDR1 and CDR2: SGHDT and YYEEEE. This CDR3 is CASSNTGTRAWYEQFF. The CDR3, as DNA: TGTGCCAGCAGCAATACCGGGACTAGAGCTTGGTATGAGCAGTTCTTC.

The chain carries TRBV27 and TRBJ2-7; D may be TRBD1 (5 bases). CDR3 length: 12 amino acids. Between the trimmed V and J ends, which lost 5 bases and 6 bases, there was a span of 11 bases. Germline V CDR1 and CDR2: MNHEY, SMNVEV (reference sequence). The CDR3 nucleotides are TGTGCCAGCAGTAAAGTGGGGCGCGAGCAGTACTTC. This encodes CASSKVGREQYF.

The chain combines TRBV10-3 with TRBJ1-3, with no clear D. The length of the CDR3 is 14 residues. CDR1 is ENHRY, CDR2 SYGVKD, per germline. V was trimmed by 4 bases and J by 7 bases, leaving 14 bases between them. CDR3 sequence: CAISGGDRGNTIYF. The CDR3 coding sequence is TGTGCCATCAGTGGCGGCGACCGCGGGAACACCATATATTTT.

This clone is a singleton in its sample. V gene TRBV5-5 combines with J gene TRBJ2-3; D call uncertain. The CDR3 consists of 13 residues. Trimming shortened V by 1 base and J by 6 bases, and 9 bases separated the two germline ends. CDR1 and CDR2 from the germline V gene are SGHKS and YYEKEE (reference sequence). The CDR3 spells CASSLPSGDTQYF. CDR3 sequence (DNA): TGTGCCAGCAGCTTGCCATCCGGGGATACGCAGTATTTT.

The chain is built from TRBV5-1 and TRBJ2-3, with TRBD2 identical over 10 bases. Per the germline V gene, CDR1 is SGHRS and CDR2 is YFSETQ. The CDR3 contains 16 residues. The V and J ends lost 0 bases and 6 bases, in that order; junction bases with no gene match: 7. The CDR3 nucleotides read TGCGCCAGCAGCTTGGAGCCTAGCGGGGGTTTGGATACGCAGTATTTT. Protein product: CASSLEPSGGLDTQYF.

The J gene is TRBJ2-5, the V gene TRBV5-4; tentative D call: TRBD2 (7 bases). The CDR3 length is 14 residues. V lost 1 base, J lost 5 bases, and 12 bases lay in between. The germline gives CDR1 SGHNT, CDR2 YYREEE (reference sequence). CDR3 sequence (DNA): TGTGCCAGCAGCTTGCGTGAGGGGGGGGAGACCCAGTACTTC. It codes for CASSLREGGETQYF.

Only one count was recorded for this clone. J is TRBJ1-4 and V is TRBV5-5, with D possibly TRBD1 on 6 matching bases. The CDR3 has 13 amino acids. Trimming pared 2 bases from V and 8 bases from J, leaving 10 bases between. Germline assignment: CDR1 SGHKS and CDR2 YYEKEE (reference sequence). CDR3 DNA: TGTGCCAGCAGCTTAGGACAGCGGGAAAAACTGTTTTTT. Protein sequence: CASSLGQREKLFF.

In its sample, this clone was seen a few times. The gene calls are TRBV18 and TRBJ1-5; no clear D. Per the germline V gene, CDR1 is KGHSH and CDR2 is LQKENI. This CDR3 region has 13 residues. The V end lost 8 bases, the J end lost 5 bases, and 13 bases lay between the germline ends. CDR3 bases: TGTGCCAGCGCGGGGTTTGGGGATCAGCCCCAGCATTTT. This codes for CASAGFGDQPQHF.

The V and J genes are TRBV27 and TRBJ2-7, with D tentatively TRBD2 (5 bases). Trimming left V 6 bases short and J 1 base short, with 13 bases between. Germline CDR1 and CDR2: MNHEY and SMNVEV (reference sequence). The CDR3 has 14 amino acids. The CDR3 DNA reads TGTGCCAGCAGACACACCGGGGATTCCTACGAGCAGTACTTC. Amino acid sequence: CASRHTGDSYEQYF.